This passage covers 15 T cell receptor beta chains from one sample sequenced in a study of T cell repertoires in cytomegalovirus infection. MiXCR was run by TCRdb on the reads, yielding one entry per CDR3 protein. The sample lists around 740,000 distinct CDR3 sequences; less than 40% were seen once. The source material was PBMCs. These receptors were taken from a human donor in good health (CMV status not recorded). Some clones in this sample may be carry-over from other donors' samples.

The chain links TRBV15 to TRBJ2-1, with D unclear. Germline CDR1 is LNHNV and CDR2 is YYDKDF (reference sequence). Deletions cut 0 bases from V and 9 bases from J, with 3 bases between. The CDR3 spans 11 residues. The chain's CDR3 is CATSREVEQFF. CDR3 sequence (DNA): TGTGCCACCAGCAGAGAAGTTGAGCAGTTCTTC. Filled out from reference TRBV15 and TRBJ2-1, the complete variable domain reads DAMVIQNPRYQVTQFGKPVTLSCSQTLNHNVMYWYQQKSSQAPKLLFHYYDKDFNNEADTPDNFQSRRPNTSFCFLDIRSPGLGDTAMYLCATSREVEQFFGPGTRLTVL.

The gene calls are TRBV7-2 and TRBJ2-3; no reliable D call. Between the trimmed V and J ends, which lost 1 base and 4 bases, there was a span of 9 bases. This CDR3 comprises 14 residues. The germline CDR1 and CDR2 sequences are SGHTA and FQGNSA. The chain's CDR3 is CASSLGLGSDTQYF. DNA of the CDR3: TGTGCCAGCAGCTTAGGCTTAGGATCAGATACGCAGTATTTT.

As concerns this clonotype: A read error is possible here, since a much larger clone lies one base away. The chain recombines TRBV4-1 with TRBJ1-4; 11 nucleotides line up with TRBD1. CDR1 and CDR2 (germline): MGHRA, YSYEKL. The CDR3 has 15 amino acids. CDR3 nucleotides: TGCGACAGCAGCCAATCCGGGACAGGGGGTGAAAAACTGTTTTTT. As protein: CDSSQSGTGGEKLFF.

With regard to this clonotype: This may be a read error: a much more frequent sequence differs by one nucleotide. The chain combines TRBV19 with TRBJ1-1, with D perhaps matching TRBD1 (6 bases). The V gene lost 6 bases and the J gene lost 2 bases, with 13 bases spanning the gap. CDR1 and CDR2 (germline): LNHDA, SQIVND (reference sequence). This CDR3 comprises 14 residues. The CDR3 nucleotides are TGTGCCAGTAGACGGACAGTCAGTAACACTGAAGCTTTCTTT. This encodes CASRRTVSNTEAFF. The variable domain in full, completed from reference TRBV19 and TRBJ1-1, reads DGGITQSPKYLFRKEGQNVTLSCEQNLNHDAMYWYRQDPGQGLRLIYYSQIVNDFQKGDIAEGYSVSREKKESFPLTVTSAQKNPTAFYLCASRRTVSNTEAFFGQGTRLTVV.

The chain carries TRBV5-4 and TRBJ2-1; 11 bases match TRBD2. This CDR3 has 18 residues. Unmatched junction bases numbered 7, after V lost 0 bases and J lost 2 bases. The germline V gene encodes CDR1 SGHNT and CDR2 YYREEE (reference sequence). CDR3 nucleotides: TGTGCCAGCAGCTTGGCGGGTCGTAGCGGGAGGGCCTACAATGAGCAGTTCTTC. Translated, it gives CASSLAGRSGRAYNEQFF.

The table lists this clonotype with a few counts. The chain uses TRBV6-1 and TRBJ2-3, with TRBD1 as a possible D gene (6 bases). Germline CDR1 and CDR2: MNHNS and SASEGT. CDR3 length: 14 amino acids. Trimming stripped 8 bases from V and 5 bases from J, with 17 bases between. Here the CDR3 reads CASYRDTQVDTQYF. The CDR3 DNA sequence: TGTGCCAGCTACCGGGACACCCAAGTAGATACGCAGTATTTT.

The gene calls are TRBV5-6 and TRBJ2-7; 7 positions agree with TRBD1. The CDR3 has 15 residues. J gave up 6 bases and V 3 bases, and 12 bases lay outside the gene matches. Germline V lookup: CDR1 SGHDT, CDR2 YYEEEE. The CDR3 coding sequence is TGTGCCAGCAGCTACGGACAGGCCCCCATGAGCGAGCAGTACTTC. It specifies CASSYGQAPMSEQYF.

This chain uses TRBV20-1 with TRBJ2-3; 14 bases fit TRBD2. The CDR3 covers 15 residues. Germline trimming cut 6 bases from V and 2 bases from J; bases unmatched to any gene: 4. Germline loops: CDR1 DFQATT, CDR2 SNEGSKA (reference sequence). The CDR3 nucleotides are TGCAGTGCCCTGACTAGCGGGGGGGCCACAGATACGCAGTATTTT. It encodes CSALTSGGATDTQYF.

With respect to this clonotype: A much larger clone differs from this one at a single base, so this may be a read error. This chain links TRBV7-9 with TRBJ2-7, with 8 nucleotides matching TRBD1. The length of the CDR3 is 16 residues. V lost 6 bases, J lost 3 bases, and 13 bases stayed unmatched. Germline V gene lookup returns CDR1 SEHNR and CDR2 FQNEAQ (reference sequence). CDR3 coding DNA: TGTGCCAGCAGTTTGAGTGCCGGGACAGGCAACTACGAGCAGTACTTC. Its translation is CASSLSAGTGNYEQYF.

This clonotype has just a few counts. The genes are TRBV10-3 and TRBJ1-4; the D is unclear. The germline gives CDR1 ENHRY, CDR2 SYGVKD. This CDR3 is built from 17 residues. Trimming took 1 base from V and 6 from J, leaving 18 bases between them. The DNA for the CDR3 is TGTGCCATCAGTGAGTTTGCAGTTGAGAACTCGGATGAAAAACTGTTTTTT. This translates into CAISEFAVENSDEKLFF.

J is TRBJ2-5 and V is TRBV4-1; 11 nucleotides agree with TRBD2. The CDR3 runs 14 residues. The V gene's germline CDR1 is MGHRA and CDR2 YSYEKL. With V trimmed by 5 bases and J by 5 bases, 4 bases remained unmatched. CDR3 DNA: TGCGCCAGCAGCACTAGCGGGAGTTATGAGACCCAGTACTTC. Protein: CASSTSGSYETQYF.

The rearrangement joins TRBV20-1 to TRBJ1-6; the D is unclear. Germline loops: CDR1 DFQATT, CDR2 SNEGSKA (reference sequence). V lost 0 bases and J lost 10, with 19 bases in between. This CDR3 has 16 amino acids. CDR3 sequence (DNA): TGCAGTGCTAGAGATCAGGAGACCGTTGGTGGGTCACCCCTCCACTTT. Translating gives CSARDQETVGGSPLHF.

The V gene is TRBV20-1, the J gene TRBJ2-2; 8 bases fit TRBD2. Germline V lookup: CDR1 DFQATT, CDR2 SNEGSKA (reference sequence). The CDR3 is 15 residues long. The J segment lost 4 bases and the V segment lost 1 base, leaving 5 bases of the junction unmatched. CDR3 loop: CSARAQRGSTGELFF. The CDR3 DNA reads TGCAGTGCTAGAGCGCAGCGGGGGTCCACCGGGGAGCTGTTTTTT.

This clonotype was detected only a few times. The chain couples TRBV5-8 to TRBJ2-5, with D perhaps matching TRBD2 (7 bases). V dropped 4 bases and J dropped 5 bases, with 12 bases sitting between them. The CDR3 is 13 amino acids. Germline V gene lookup returns CDR1 SGHTS and CDR2 YDEGEE. CDR3 nucleotide sequence: TGTGCCAGCAGCACGGGGGGCCGGGAGACCCAGTACTTC. As protein: CASSTGGRETQYF.

This clonotype has a handful of counts. The genes are TRBV7-8 and TRBJ1-1; 10 positions match TRBD1. Germline V gene data show CDR1 as SGHVS and CDR2 as FQNEAQ. V gave up 5 bases and J gave up 3 bases; unmatched junction bases: 3. The CDR3 totals 14 residues. CDR3 region: CASSSGTGDTEAFF. The CDR3 DNA follows: TGTGCCAGCAGCAGCGGGACAGGGGACACTGAAGCTTTCTTT.